This T cell receptor beta chain is drawn from a study of shared clonotypes between healthy human individuals. Data came from immunoSEQ multiplex PCR; TCRdb stores just in-frame clones and leaves some out. This repertoire shows under 1 million clones, 90% to 98% found once; its top ten account for roughly 0.23%. This CDR3 has 15 amino acids. V was pared by 0 bases and J by 0 bases, with 6 bases between. CDR1 is MGHRA, CDR2 YSYEKL, per germline. Naive CD8 cells lacked CD45RO, underwent positive selection for CCR7 and left out terminally differentiated effector memory CD45RA+ cells. Regarding this clone: Other DNA sequences in this sample translate to the same CDR3.

This receptor was obtained from a man aged 25-45 years in good health. The chain is built from TRBV4-1 and TRBJ1-3; D uncertain. Sequencing used naive CD8+ T cells sorted from blood. In DNA form, the CDR3 reads TGCGCCAGCAGCCAAGATAGGAGCTCTGGAAACACCATATATTTT. It encodes CASSQDRSSGNTIYF.